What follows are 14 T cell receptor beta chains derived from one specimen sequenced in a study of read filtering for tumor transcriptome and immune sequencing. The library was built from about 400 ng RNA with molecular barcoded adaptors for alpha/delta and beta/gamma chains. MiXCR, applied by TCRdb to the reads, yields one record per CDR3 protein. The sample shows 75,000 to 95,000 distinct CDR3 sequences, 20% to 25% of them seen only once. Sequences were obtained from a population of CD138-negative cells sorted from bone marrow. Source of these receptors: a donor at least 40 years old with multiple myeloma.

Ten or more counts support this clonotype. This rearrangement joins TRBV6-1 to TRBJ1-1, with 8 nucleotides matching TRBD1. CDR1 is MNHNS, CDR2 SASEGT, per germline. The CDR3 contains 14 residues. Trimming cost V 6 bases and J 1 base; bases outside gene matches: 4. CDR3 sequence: CASRVQGANTEAFF. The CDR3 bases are TGTGCCAGCAGGGTCCAGGGGGCGAACACTGAAGCTTTCTTT.

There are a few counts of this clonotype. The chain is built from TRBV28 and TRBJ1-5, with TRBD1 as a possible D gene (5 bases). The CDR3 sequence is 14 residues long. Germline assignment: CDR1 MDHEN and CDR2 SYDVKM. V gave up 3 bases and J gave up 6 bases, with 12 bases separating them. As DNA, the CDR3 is TGTGCCAGCAGTTTGCAGGGCGACAGTCAGCCCCAGCATTTT. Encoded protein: CASSLQGDSQPQHF.

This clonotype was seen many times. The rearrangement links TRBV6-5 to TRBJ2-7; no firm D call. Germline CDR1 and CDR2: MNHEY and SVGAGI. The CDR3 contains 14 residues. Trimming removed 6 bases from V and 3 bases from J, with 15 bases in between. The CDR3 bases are TGTGCCAGCAGCTCCTCGCCCCTTTACTACGAGCAGTACTTC. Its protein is CASSSSPLYYEQYF.

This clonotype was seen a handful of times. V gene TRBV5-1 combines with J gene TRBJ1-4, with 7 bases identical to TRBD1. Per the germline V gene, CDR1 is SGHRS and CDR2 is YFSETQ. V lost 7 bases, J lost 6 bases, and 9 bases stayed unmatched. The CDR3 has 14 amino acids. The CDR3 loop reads CASGQTGRDEKLFF. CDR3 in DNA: TGCGCCAGCGGACAGACAGGGAGGGATGAAAAACTGTTTTTT.

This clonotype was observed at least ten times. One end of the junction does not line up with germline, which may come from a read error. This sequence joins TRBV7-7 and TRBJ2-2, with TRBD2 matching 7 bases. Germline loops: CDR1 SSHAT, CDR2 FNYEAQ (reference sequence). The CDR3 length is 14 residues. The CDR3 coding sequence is TGTGCTAGCAGCTCCACTAGCGTGAGCGGGGAGCTGTTTTTT. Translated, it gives CASSSTSVSGELFF.

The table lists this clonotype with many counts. Written as DNA, the CDR3 is TGTGCCAGCACCACGGGACTTGGGGCCAACGTCCTGACTTTC. Its translation: CASTTGLGANVLTF. This rearrangement joins TRBV19 to TRBJ2-6, with a possible D match to TRBD2 (6 bases). With 9 bases removed from V and 3 bases from J, the gap between germline ends came to 12 bases. Germline V CDR1 and CDR2: LNHDA, SQIVND (reference sequence). The CDR3 is made up of 14 amino acids.

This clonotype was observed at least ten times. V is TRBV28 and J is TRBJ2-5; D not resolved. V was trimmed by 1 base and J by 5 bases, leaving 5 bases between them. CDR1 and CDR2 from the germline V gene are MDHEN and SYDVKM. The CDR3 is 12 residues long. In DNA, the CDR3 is TGTGCCAGCAGTTTATTAAGGGAGACCCAGTACTTC. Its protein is CASSLLRETQYF.

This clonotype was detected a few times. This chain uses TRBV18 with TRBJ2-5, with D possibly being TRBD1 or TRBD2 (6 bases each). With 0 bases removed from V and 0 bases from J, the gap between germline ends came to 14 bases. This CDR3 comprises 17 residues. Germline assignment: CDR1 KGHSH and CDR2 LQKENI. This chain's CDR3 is CASSPPAGGANQETQYF. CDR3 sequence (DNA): TGTGCCAGCTCACCACCGGCCGGGGGCGCGAACCAAGAGACCCAGTACTTC.

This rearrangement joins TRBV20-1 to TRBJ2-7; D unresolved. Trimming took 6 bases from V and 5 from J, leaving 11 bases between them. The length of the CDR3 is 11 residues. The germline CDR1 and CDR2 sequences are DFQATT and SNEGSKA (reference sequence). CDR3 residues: CSAIVAHEQYF. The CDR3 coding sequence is TGCAGTGCCATCGTGGCCCACGAGCAGTACTTC.

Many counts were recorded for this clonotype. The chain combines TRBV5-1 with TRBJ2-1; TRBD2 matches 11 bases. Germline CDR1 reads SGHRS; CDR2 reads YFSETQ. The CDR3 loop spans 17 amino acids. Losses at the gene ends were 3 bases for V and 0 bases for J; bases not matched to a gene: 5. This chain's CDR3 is CASSSGLAGFSYNEQFF. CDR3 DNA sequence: TGCGCCAGCAGCTCCGGACTAGCGGGCTTCTCCTACAATGAGCAGTTCTTC.

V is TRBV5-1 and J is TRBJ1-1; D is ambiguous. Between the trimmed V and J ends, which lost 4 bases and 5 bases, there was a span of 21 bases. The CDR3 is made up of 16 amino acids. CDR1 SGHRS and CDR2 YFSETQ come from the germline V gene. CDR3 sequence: CASSPRATGGRTEAFF. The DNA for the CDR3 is TGCGCCAGCAGCCCTCGGGCGACTGGCGGGAGGACTGAAGCTTTCTTT.

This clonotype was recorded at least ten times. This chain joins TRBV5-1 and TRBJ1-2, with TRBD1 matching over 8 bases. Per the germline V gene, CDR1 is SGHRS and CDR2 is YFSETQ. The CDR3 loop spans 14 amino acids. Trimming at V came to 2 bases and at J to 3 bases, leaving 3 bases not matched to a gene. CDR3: CASSLQGGDYGYTF. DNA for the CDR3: TGCGCCAGCAGCTTACAGGGGGGCGACTATGGCTACACCTTC.

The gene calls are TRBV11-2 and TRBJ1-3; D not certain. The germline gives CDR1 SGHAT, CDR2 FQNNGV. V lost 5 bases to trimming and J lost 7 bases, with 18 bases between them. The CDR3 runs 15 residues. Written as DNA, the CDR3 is TGTGCCAGCAGCCCAGTCATGGGTTCACGGAACACCATATATTTT. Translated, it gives CASSPVMGSRNTIYF.

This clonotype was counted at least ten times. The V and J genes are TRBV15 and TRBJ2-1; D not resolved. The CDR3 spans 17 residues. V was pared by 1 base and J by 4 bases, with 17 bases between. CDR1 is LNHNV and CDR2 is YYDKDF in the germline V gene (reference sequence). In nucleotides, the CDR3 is TGTGCCACCAGCAGAGTGGGAACGCAGATAGGGTACAATGAGCAGTTCTTC. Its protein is CATSRVGTQIGYNEQFF.